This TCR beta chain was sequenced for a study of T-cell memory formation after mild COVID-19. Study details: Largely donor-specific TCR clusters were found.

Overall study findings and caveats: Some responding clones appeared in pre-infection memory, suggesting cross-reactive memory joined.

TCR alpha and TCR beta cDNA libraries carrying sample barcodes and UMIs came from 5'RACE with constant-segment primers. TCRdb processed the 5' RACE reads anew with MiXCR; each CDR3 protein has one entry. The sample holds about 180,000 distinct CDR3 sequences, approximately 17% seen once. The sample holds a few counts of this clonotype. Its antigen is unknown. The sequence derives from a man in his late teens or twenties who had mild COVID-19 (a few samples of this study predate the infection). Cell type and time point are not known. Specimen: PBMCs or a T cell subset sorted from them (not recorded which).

As DNA, the CDR3 is TGTGCCAGCAGCCCAAGGGCCTACCGGGAGACCCAGTACTTC. Encoded protein: CASSPRAYRETQYF. The chain employs TRBV5-6 and TRBJ2-5, with D unresolved. The CDR3 runs to 14 residues. Germline V CDR1 and CDR2: SGHDT, YYEEEE. V lost 4 bases, J lost 5 bases, and 15 bases lay in between.